These 14 T cell receptor beta chains originate from one sample sequenced in a study of PD-L1 blockade in urothelial cancer. Clones were read by immunoSEQ multiplex PCR, and TCRdb kept only the in-frame ones, dropping some. This table has about 47,000 clones, approximately 80% appearing once. Specified time point: pretreatment peripheral blood. The specimen was PBMCs, collected around atezolizumab (anti-PD-L1) treatment. The receptors shown here come from a man aged 55 to 69 with urothelial cancer.

The chain recombines TRBV4-1 with TRBJ2-4; D might be TRBD2 (6 bases). The CDR3 consists of 16 residues. Trimming cost V 1 base and J 5 bases, with 15 bases left between them. The V gene's germline CDR1 is MGHRA and CDR2 YSYEKL. In nucleotides, the CDR3 is TGCGCCAGCAGCCAAGGCGGGATTGGGGCGCAAAACATTCAGTACTTC. Its translation is CASSQGGIGAQNIQYF.

V gene TRBV2 combines with J gene TRBJ1-6; D call uncertain. The length of the CDR3 is 13 residues. Trimming took off 8 bases at V and 0 bases at J, with 5 bases between the two ends. CDR1 and CDR2 (germline): SNHLY, FYNNEI. CDR3 DNA: TGTGCCAGCGTCCGCTCCTATAATTCACCCCTCCACTTT. This codes for CASVRSYNSPLHF.

This chain uses TRBV10-3 with TRBJ1-1; TRBD1 matches at 8 bases. Germline V lookup: CDR1 ENHRY, CDR2 SYGVKD. Losses at the gene ends were 7 bases for V and 0 bases for J; bases not matched to a gene: 4. The CDR3 is 14 amino acids. CDR3 in amino acids: CAITPGGLNTEAFF. DNA of the CDR3: TGTGCCATCACTCCAGGGGGCTTGAACACTGAAGCTTTCTTT.

In this sample, this clone turned up a few times. The rearrangement joins TRBV5-4 to TRBJ1-2; possible D gene TRBD1, 6 bases. The CDR3 runs to 14 residues. Germline assignment: CDR1 SGHNT and CDR2 YYREEE (reference sequence). Trimming pared 0 bases from V and 3 bases from J, leaving 9 bases between. Written as DNA, the CDR3 is TGTGCCAGCAGCTTGGGCACAGGGTACTATGGCTACACCTTC. Amino acid sequence: CASSLGTGYYGYTF.

This clone was detected once. The V gene is TRBV13, the J gene TRBJ1-3; D not certain. Trimming left V 2 bases short and J 4 bases short, with 12 bases between. The CDR3 has 15 amino acids. Germline V CDR1 and CDR2: PRHDT, FYEKMQ (reference sequence). The CDR3 nucleotides read TGTGCCAGCAGCTTATCGGAGGGTTCGGGAAACACCATATATTTT. Translated, it gives CASSLSEGSGNTIYF.

The CDR3 region has the DNA TGTGCCAGTAGTATCAAGGGGGCTGTCACTGAAGCTTTCTTT. As protein: CASSIKGAVTEAFF. The chain couples TRBV19 to TRBJ1-1, with TRBD1 identical over 7 bases. V lost 3 bases and J lost 4; bases outside the gene matches: 5. The germline gives CDR1 LNHDA, CDR2 SQIVND (reference sequence). This CDR3 is 14 amino acids long.

V and J are TRBV28 and TRBJ2-3, with no clear D. Trimming left V 3 bases short and J 0 bases short, with 7 bases between. The length of the CDR3 is 14 residues. Germline lookup yields CDR1 MDHEN and CDR2 SYDVKM. The CDR3 sequence: CASSFPYSTDTQYF. Here the CDR3 DNA reads TGTGCCAGCAGTTTCCCCTACAGCACAGATACGCAGTATTTT.

V is TRBV7-2 and J is TRBJ2-3; 8 positions agree with TRBD2. This CDR3 contains 15 residues. CDR1 is SGHTA and CDR2 is FQGNSA in the germline V gene. V gave up 4 bases and J gave up 7 bases; unmatched junction bases: 10. The CDR3 region has the DNA TGTGCCAGCAGCTCAAAAGCGGGAGAGGGATATACGCAGTATTTT. It codes for CASSSKAGEGYTQYF.

CDR3 loop: CASMGLAETQYF. The CDR3 DNA follows: TGCGCCAGCATGGGACTAGCGGAGACCCAGTACTTC. J is TRBJ2-5 and V is TRBV10-2; 10 bases map to TRBD2. The CDR3 covers 12 residues. Germline-derived CDR1 and CDR2 are WSHSY and SAAADI. V was clipped by 7 bases and J by 5 bases; unmatched bases: 1.

This clone occurred once. The chain uses TRBV13 and TRBJ1-1; D is perhaps TRBD1 (6 bases). Germline CDR1 reads PRHDT; CDR2 reads FYEKMQ (reference sequence). The V end was cut by 1 base, the J end by 0 bases, with 12 bases between. The CDR3 is made up of 16 amino acids. Written as DNA, the CDR3 is TGTGCCAGCAGCTTAGCGGGGGGCGTGATGAACACTGAAGCTTTCTTT. Encoded protein: CASSLAGGVMNTEAFF.

In this sample, this clone turned up a few times. J is TRBJ2-1 and V is TRBV6-7, with D possibly matching TRBD2 (6 bases). TRBV6-7 is designated an ORF whose function remains uncertain. This CDR3 spans 13 amino acids. Between the trimmed V and J ends, which lost 5 bases and 8 bases, there was a span of 13 bases. CDR3 residues: CASSSGWLDEQFF. The CDR3 DNA follows: TGTGCCAGCAGTAGCGGGTGGCTCGATGAGCAGTTCTTC.

This clone was seen only a few times. The genes are TRBV19 and TRBJ2-7; 13 bases agree with TRBD2. After removal of 5 bases from V and 4 bases from J, the junction contained 20 bases not matched to a gene. Per the germline V gene, CDR1 is LNHDA and CDR2 is SQIVND (reference sequence). The CDR3 has 20 amino acids. The CDR3 DNA sequence: TGTGCCAGTAGTCCTTTTTCGACTAGCGGGAGGACCTATAATGTTTACGAGCAGTACTTC. Translation: CASSPFSTSGRTYNVYEQYF.

This chain links TRBV5-1 with TRBJ1-1, with TRBD1 matching 8 bases. Trimming cost V 4 bases and J 7 bases; bases outside gene matches: 6. CDR1 is SGHRS, CDR2 YFSETQ, per germline. The CDR3 consists of 13 residues. CDR3 in DNA: TGCGCCAGCAGCAATGGACAGGGTAGTGAAGCTTTCTTT. Encoded protein: CASSNGQGSEAFF.

The sample holds one count of this clone. The V gene is TRBV5-4, the J gene TRBJ2-5; possible D gene TRBD1, 6 bases. Germline lookup yields CDR1 SGHNT and CDR2 YYREEE (reference sequence). V lost 3 bases and J lost 3, with 15 bases in between. There are 15 residues in the CDR3. The CDR3 is CASSSLLPGEETQYF. The CDR3 DNA sequence: TGTGCCAGCAGCTCTCTTCTTCCAGGGGAAGAGACCCAGTACTTC.